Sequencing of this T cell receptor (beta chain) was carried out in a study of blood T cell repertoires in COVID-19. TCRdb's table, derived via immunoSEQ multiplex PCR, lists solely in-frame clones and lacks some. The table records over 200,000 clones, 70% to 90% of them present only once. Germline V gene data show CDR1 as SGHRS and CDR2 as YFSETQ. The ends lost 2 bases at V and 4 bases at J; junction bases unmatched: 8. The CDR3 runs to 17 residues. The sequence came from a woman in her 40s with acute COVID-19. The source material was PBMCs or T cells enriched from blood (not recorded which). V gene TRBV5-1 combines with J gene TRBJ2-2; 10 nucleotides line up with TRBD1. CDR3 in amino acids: CASSFRPGQGSTGELFF. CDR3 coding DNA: TGCGCCAGCAGCTTTCGACCGGGACAGGGGAGCACCGGGGAGCTGTTTTTT. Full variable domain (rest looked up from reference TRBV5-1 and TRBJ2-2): KAGVTQTPRYLIKTRGQQVTLSCSPISGHRSVSWYQQTPGQGLQFLFEYFSETQRNKGNFPGRFSGRQFSNSRSEMNVSTLELGDSALYLCASSFRPGQGSTGELFFGEGSRLTVL.